This T cell receptor (beta chain) was sequenced for a study of blood T cell repertoires in COVID-19. Remarks on this clone: The sample contains more than one DNA sequence encoding this CDR3.

Germline V lookup: CDR1 LNHDA, CDR2 SQIVND (reference sequence). V was clipped by 1 base and J by 3 bases, with 7 bases between them. The CDR3 runs 13 residues. TCRdb's table, derived via immunoSEQ multiplex PCR, lists solely in-frame clones and lacks some. The sample has 150,000 to 200,000 clones, approximately 80% seen once. The material sequenced was peripheral blood. This chain joins TRBV19 and TRBJ2-7; no clear D. The source of this sequence is a human donor in a cohort sampled during active COVID-19. In nucleotides, the CDR3 is TGTGCCAGTAGTATAGGTGCCGGCTACGAGCAGTACTTC. It codes for CASSIGAGYEQYF.